Sequencing of this T cell receptor beta chain was carried out in a study of blood T cell repertoires in COVID-19. Study background: The United States, Italy and Spain provided the acute and convalescent COVID-19 samples. The cDNA or gDNA used as material had been derived from T cells, B-cell-depleted T cells, or PBMCs.

Germline V CDR1 and CDR2: SNHLY, FYNNEI. V was cut by 4 bases and J by 5 bases, with 12 bases left in between. This CDR3 contains 14 residues. The authors' processing: Researchers report that nucleated cell counts were estimated from reference gene primer amplification. The table came from immunoSEQ multiplex PCR; TCRdb's copy has only in-frame clones and leaves some out. That table supplies the V and J calls and clone size; D and trimming were determined from the DNA. The sample records about 72,000 clones, around 93% being singletons. The TCR originated in a woman aged 55-70 years with active COVID-19. Material: peripheral blood. The chain has TRBV2 and TRBJ1-5, with D possibly being TRBD1 (5 bases). The CDR3 region is CASSGGEFHQPQHF. DNA for the CDR3: TGTGCCAGCAGTGGGGGGGAGTTCCATCAGCCCCAGCATTTT. Full variable domain (remainder filled in from reference TRBV2 and TRBJ1-5): EPEVTQTPSHQVTQMGQEVILRCVPISNHLYFYWYRQILGQKVEFLVSFYNNEISEKSEIFDDQFSVERPDGSNFTLKIRSTKLEDSAMYFCASSGGEFHQPQHFGDGTRLSIL.